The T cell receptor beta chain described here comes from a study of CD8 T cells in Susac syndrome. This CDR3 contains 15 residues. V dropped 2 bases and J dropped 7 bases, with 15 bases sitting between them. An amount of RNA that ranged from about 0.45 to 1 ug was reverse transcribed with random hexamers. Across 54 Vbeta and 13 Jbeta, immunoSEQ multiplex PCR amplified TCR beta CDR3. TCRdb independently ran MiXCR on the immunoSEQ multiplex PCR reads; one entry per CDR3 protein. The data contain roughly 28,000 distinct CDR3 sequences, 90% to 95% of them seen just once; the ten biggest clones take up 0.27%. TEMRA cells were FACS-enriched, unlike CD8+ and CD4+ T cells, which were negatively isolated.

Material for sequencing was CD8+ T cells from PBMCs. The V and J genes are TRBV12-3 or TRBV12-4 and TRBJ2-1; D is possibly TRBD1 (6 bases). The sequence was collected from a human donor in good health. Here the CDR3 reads CASSLTRARGNEQFF. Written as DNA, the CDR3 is TGTGCCAGCAGTTTAACGCGCGCCAGGGGAAATGAGCAGTTCTTC.